Sequencing of this T cell receptor (beta chain) was carried out in a study of T cell repertoires in cytomegalovirus infection. Trimming removed 2 bases at V and 3 bases at J, with 10 bases between. The CDR3 runs 15 residues. From germline, CDR1 is SGHAT and CDR2 FQNNGV. MiXCR, run by TCRdb on the reads, gives a single entry per CDR3 protein. Of around 630,000 distinct CDR3 sequences listed, 20% to 25% are singletons. The chain joins TRBV11-2 to TRBJ1-4, with D hard to call. The specimen was CD8+ T cells from PBMCs. The source of this sequence is a human donor in good health (CMV status not recorded). Some clones in this sample may be carry-over from other donors' samples. The CDR3 region has the DNA TGTGCCAGCAGCTTATTTGAGGATCCTAATGAAAAACTGTTTTTT. It is translated as CASSLFEDPNEKLFF.